The T cell receptor (beta chain) described here comes from a study of T cell responses to AZD1222 COVID-19 vaccine. The study, taken as a whole, reports: CD4 TCRs covered the whole spike, strongest at regions 160-218 and 743-854.

The table came from immunoSEQ multiplex PCR; TCRdb's copy has only in-frame clones and leaves some out. The sample has 150,000 to 200,000 clones, 94% seen once. The CDR3 is 14 residues long. Per germline, CDR1 SEHNR and CDR2 FQNEAQ (reference sequence). The ends lost 5 bases at V and 4 bases at J; junction bases unmatched: 4. With respect to this clone: Its target is unknown.

Sequenced material: peripheral blood, taken 28 days after the second AZD1222 dose. The TCR sequence derives from an adult who received the AZD1222 COVID-19 vaccine. The chain recombines TRBV7-9 with TRBJ2-5; 10 bases line up with TRBD1. The DNA of the CDR3 is TGTGCCAGCAGCCGGGGACAGGGGAGAGAGACCCAGTACTTC. Encoded protein: CASSRGQGRETQYF.